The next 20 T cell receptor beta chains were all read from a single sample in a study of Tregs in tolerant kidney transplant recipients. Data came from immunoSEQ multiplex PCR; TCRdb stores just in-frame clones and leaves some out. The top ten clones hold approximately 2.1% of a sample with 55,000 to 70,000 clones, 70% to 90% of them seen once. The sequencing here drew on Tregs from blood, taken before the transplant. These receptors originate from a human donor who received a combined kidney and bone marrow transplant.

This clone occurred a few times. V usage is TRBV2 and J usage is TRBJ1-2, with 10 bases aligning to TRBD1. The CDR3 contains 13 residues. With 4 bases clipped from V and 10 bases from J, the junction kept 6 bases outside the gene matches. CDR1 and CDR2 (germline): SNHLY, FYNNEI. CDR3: CASSGSGQGTYTF. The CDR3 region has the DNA TGTGCCAGCAGTGGGTCGGGACAGGGGACCTACACCTTC.

The CDR3, as DNA: TGTGCCAGCTCAGCCCTACAGGGGGACACTGAAGCTTTCTTT. Translation gives CASSALQGDTEAFF. This sequence joins TRBV18 and TRBJ1-1; TRBD1 agrees at 8 bases. The CDR3 length is 14 residues. Germline V CDR1 and CDR2: KGHSH, LQKENI. With V trimmed by 5 bases and J by 3 bases, 5 bases remained unmatched.

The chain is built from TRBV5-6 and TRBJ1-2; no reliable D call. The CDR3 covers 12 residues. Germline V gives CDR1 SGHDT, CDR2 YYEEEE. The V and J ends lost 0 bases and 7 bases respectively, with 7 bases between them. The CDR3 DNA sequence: TGTGCCAGCAGCTTGGAGGTAGTTGGCTACACCTTC. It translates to CASSLEVVGYTF. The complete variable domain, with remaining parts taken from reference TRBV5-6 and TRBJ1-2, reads DAGVTQSPTHLIKTRGQQVTLRCSPKSGHDTVSWYQQALGQGPQFIFQYYEEEERQRGNFPDRFSGHQFPNYSSELNVNALLLGDSALYLCASSLEVVGYTFGSGTRLTVV.

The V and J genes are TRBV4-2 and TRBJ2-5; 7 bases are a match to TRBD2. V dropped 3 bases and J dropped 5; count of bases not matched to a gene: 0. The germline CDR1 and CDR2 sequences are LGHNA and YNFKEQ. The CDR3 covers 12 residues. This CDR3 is CASSQGGETQYF. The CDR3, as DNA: TGTGCCAGCAGCCAGGGGGGGGAGACCCAGTACTTC.

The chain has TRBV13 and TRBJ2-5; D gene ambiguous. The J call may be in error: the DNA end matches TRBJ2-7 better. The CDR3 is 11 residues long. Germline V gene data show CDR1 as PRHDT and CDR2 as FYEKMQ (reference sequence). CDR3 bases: TGTGCCAGCAGCCCGTCTGGCGAGCAGTACTTC. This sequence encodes CASSPSGEQYF.

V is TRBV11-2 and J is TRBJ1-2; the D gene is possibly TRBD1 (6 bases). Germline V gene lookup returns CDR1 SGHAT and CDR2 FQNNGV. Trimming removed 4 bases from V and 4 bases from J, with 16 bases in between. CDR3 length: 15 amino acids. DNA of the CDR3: TGTGCCAGCAGCTCCCCAACCGGAGGGGGCTATGGCTACACCTTC. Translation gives CASSSPTGGGYGYTF.

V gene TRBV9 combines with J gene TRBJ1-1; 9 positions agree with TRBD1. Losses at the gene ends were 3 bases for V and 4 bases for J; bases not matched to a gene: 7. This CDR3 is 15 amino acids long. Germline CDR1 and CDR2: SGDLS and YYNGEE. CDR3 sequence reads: CASSAGGQGSTEAFF. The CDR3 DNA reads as TGTGCCAGCAGCGCCGGCGGACAGGGGAGCACTGAAGCTTTCTTT. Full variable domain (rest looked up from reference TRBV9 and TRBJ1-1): DSGVTQTPKHLITATGQRVTLRCSPRSGDLSVYWYQQSLDQGLQFLIQYYNGEERAKGNILERFSAQQFPDLHSELNLSSLELGDSALYFCASSAGGQGSTEAFFGQGTRLTVV.

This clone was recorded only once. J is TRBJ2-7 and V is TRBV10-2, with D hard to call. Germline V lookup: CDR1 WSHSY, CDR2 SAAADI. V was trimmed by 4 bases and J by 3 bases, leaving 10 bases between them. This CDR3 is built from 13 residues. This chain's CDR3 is CASSVVTGYEQYF. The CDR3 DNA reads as TGCGCCAGCAGTGTTGTCACGGGCTACGAGCAGTACTTC.

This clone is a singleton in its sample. The CDR3 DNA is TGCGCCAGCAGCTTTGAATCCGGAGAGCAGTTCTTC. Protein sequence: CASSFESGEQFF. The chain links TRBV5-1 to TRBJ2-1; no clear D gene. CDR1 is SGHRS and CDR2 is YFSETQ in the germline V gene. V lost 2 bases to trimming and J lost 10 bases, with 10 bases between them. The CDR3 is 12 residues long.

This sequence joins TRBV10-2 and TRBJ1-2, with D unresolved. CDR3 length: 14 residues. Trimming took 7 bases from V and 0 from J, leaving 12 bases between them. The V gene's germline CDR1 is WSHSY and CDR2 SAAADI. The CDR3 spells CASMGSKTNYGYTF. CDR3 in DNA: TGCGCCAGCATGGGGAGCAAAACTAACTATGGCTACACCTTC.

CDR3 nucleotide sequence: TGTGCCAGCAGGGGGACAGGTGGCACTGAAGCTTTCTTT. Its translation: CASRGTGGTEAFF. The rearrangement links TRBV2 to TRBJ1-1, with 8 bases matching TRBD1. The germline V gene encodes CDR1 SNHLY and CDR2 FYNNEI. With V trimmed by 6 bases and J by 4 bases, 4 bases remained unmatched. The CDR3 has 13 amino acids. Using reference TRBV2 and TRBJ1-1 for the parts outside the CDR3, the full variable domain is EPEVTQTPSHQVTQMGQEVILRCVPISNHLYFYWYRQILGQKVEFLVSFYNNEISEKSEIFDDQFSVERPDGSNFTLKIRSTKLEDSAMYFCASRGTGGTEAFFGQGTRLTVV.

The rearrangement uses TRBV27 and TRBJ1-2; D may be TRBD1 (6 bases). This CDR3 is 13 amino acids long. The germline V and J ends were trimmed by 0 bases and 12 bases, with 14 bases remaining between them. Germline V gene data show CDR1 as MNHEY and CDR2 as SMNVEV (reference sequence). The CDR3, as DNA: TGTGCCAGCAGTTTATCCGCCAGGGGAGTGGACACCTTC. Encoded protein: CASSLSARGVDTF.

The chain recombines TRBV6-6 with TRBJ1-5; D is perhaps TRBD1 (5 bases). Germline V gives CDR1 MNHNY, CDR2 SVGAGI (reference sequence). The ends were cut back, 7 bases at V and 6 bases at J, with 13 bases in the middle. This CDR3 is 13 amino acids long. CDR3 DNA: TGTGCCAGCAAGACAGCCCGCGCTCAGCCCCAGCATTTT. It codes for CASKTARAQPQHF.

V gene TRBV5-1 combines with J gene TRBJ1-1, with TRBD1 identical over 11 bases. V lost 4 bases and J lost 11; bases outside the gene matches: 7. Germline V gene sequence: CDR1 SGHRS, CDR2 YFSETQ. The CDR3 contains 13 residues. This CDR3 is CASSPGQGAAAFF. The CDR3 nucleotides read TGCGCCAGCAGCCCCGGACAGGGGGCTGCGGCTTTCTTT.

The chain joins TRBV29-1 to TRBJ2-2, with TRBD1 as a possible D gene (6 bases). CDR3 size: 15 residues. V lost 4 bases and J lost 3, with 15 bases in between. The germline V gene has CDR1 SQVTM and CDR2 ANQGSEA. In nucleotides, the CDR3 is TGCAGCGTTGCCAGGGGTCCGAGAGACACCGGGGAGCTGTTTTTT. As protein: CSVARGPRDTGELFF.

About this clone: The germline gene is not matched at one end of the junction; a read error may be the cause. The CDR3 coding sequence is TGCGCCAGCAGCTCCAGTTCGGCGAACAGTGAAGCTTTCTTT. Translation gives CASSSSSANSEAFF. V usage is TRBV5-1 and J usage is TRBJ1-1; D not certain. This CDR3 has 14 residues. Germline V gives CDR1 SGHRS, CDR2 YFSETQ.

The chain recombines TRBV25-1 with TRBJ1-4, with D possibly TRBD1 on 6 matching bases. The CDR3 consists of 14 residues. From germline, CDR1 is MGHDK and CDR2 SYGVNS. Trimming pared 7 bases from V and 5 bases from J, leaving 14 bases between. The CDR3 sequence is CASTPVGGNEKLFF. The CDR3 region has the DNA TGTGCCAGCACCCCGGTAGGGGGAAATGAAAAACTGTTTTTT.

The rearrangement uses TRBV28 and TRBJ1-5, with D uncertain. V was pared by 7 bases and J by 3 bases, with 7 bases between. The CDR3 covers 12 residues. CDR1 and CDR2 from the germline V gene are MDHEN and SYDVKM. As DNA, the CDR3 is TGTGCCAGCACCGGATTCAATCAGCCCCAGCATTTT. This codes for CASTGFNQPQHF.

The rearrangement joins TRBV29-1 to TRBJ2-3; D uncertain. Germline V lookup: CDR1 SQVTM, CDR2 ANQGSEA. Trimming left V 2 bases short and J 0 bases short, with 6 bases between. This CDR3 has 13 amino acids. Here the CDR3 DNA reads TGCAGCGTTGAACCCAGTAGCACAGATACGCAGTATTTT. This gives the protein CSVEPSSTDTQYF.

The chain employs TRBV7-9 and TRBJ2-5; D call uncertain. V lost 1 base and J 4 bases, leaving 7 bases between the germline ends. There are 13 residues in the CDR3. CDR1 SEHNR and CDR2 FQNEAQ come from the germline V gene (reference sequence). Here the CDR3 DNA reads TGTGCCAGCAGCTTAGAGCCGTCAGAGACCCAGTACTTC. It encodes CASSLEPSETQYF.